The 27 T cell receptor beta chains below come from one sample, sequenced in a study of T cells in Graves' hyperthyroidism and ophthalmopathy. RNA transcripts were the template for amplifying TCR beta CDR3 regions. The HTBI set primed first-round TCR CDR3 RT-PCR. TCRdb processed the multiplex PCR reads anew with MiXCR; each CDR3 protein has one entry. The table lists over 300,000 distinct CDR3 sequences, about 15% of them singletons, with roughly 9.6% in the top ten. The specimen sequenced was blood. These receptor sequences come from a woman aged 60-75 years with Graves' hyperthyroidism.

At least ten counts were recorded for this clonotype. The V gene is TRBV7-3, the J gene TRBJ2-5, with TRBD1 identical over 9 bases. Per germline, CDR1 SGHTA and CDR2 FQGTGA. This CDR3 has 15 residues. Germline trimming cut 5 bases from V and 1 base from J; bases unmatched to any gene: 5. In nucleotides, the CDR3 is TGTGCCAGCAGCCCGACAGGGGGAACCCAAGAGACCCAGTACTTC. This gives the protein CASSPTGGTQETQYF.

The V call is TRBV20-1, the J call TRBJ2-1; 10 bases are shared with TRBD2. The CDR3 has 13 residues. The ends lost 6 bases at V and 7 bases at J; junction bases unmatched: 6. CDR1 and CDR2 from the germline V gene are DFQATT and SNEGSKA (reference sequence). CDR3 protein: CSAPLAGQNEQFF. DNA of the CDR3: TGCAGTGCCCCACTAGCGGGACAAAATGAGCAGTTCTTC.

This clonotype was counted only a few times. The chain combines TRBV11-2 with TRBJ2-3; TRBD2 matches 7 bases. V shed 6 bases, J shed 0 bases, and the junction held 9 bases outside the gene matches. Germline V gene lookup returns CDR1 SGHAT and CDR2 FQNNGV. CDR3 length: 16 amino acids. The CDR3 region is CASRYRDYRSTDTQYF. In DNA, the CDR3 is TGTGCCAGCAGATATCGGGACTACCGTAGCACAGATACGCAGTATTTT.

This clonotype was observed at least ten times. This chain links TRBV6-1 with TRBJ1-3; maybe TRBD1 (6 bases). Looked up from germline, CDR1 is MNHNS and CDR2 is SASEGT. The V end was cut by 7 bases, the J end by 6 bases, with 10 bases between. This CDR3 spans 12 amino acids. CDR3 bases: TGTGCCAGCAAGGACAGCCTAAACACCATATATTTT. This codes for CASKDSLNTIYF.

CDR3 loop: CASSPRTGGSEGYTF. As DNA, the CDR3 is TGTGCCAGCAGCCCTCGGACAGGGGGTTCGGAAGGCTACACCTTC. The chain recombines TRBV9 with TRBJ1-2, with 10 bases matching TRBD1. Germline V gene data show CDR1 as SGDLS and CDR2 as YYNGEE. V lost 4 bases to trimming and J lost 8 bases; unmatched junction nucleotides: 11. The CDR3 totals 15 residues.

The chain links TRBV10-3 to TRBJ2-5; 7 bases fit TRBD2. Germline V gene data show CDR1 as ENHRY and CDR2 as SYGVKD. The CDR3 consists of 14 residues. V lost 1 base to trimming and J lost 5 bases; unmatched junction nucleotides: 4. CDR3 residues: CAISEWPGGETQYF. CDR3 coding DNA: TGTGCCATCAGTGAGTGGCCCGGGGGGGAGACCCAGTACTTC.

This clonotype was recorded at least ten times. The chain carries TRBV30 and TRBJ1-3; a possible D gene is TRBD1 (5 bases). The germline V gene has CDR1 GTSNPN and CDR2 SVGIG (reference sequence). The CDR3 sequence is 16 residues long. V was cut by 0 bases and J by 0 bases, with 12 bases left in between. CDR3 coding DNA: TGTGCCTGGAGTGTACCGGGACTGCTCTCTGGAAACACCATATATTTT. The encoded protein is CAWSVPGLLSGNTIYF.

This clonotype has at least ten counts. The chain couples TRBV2 to TRBJ2-2, with TRBD2 as a possible D gene (6 bases). V lost 1 base, J lost 8 bases, and 17 bases lay in between. The length of the CDR3 is 16 residues. CDR1 SNHLY and CDR2 FYNNEI come from the germline V gene. In DNA, the CDR3 is TGTGCCAGCAGTGAAGGTCTTCCGGCGGGGTCGGGGGAGCTGTTTTTT. It specifies CASSEGLPAGSGELFF.

The rearrangement uses TRBV11-2 and TRBJ1-4; D is perhaps TRBD1 (6 bases). The CDR3 sequence is 16 residues long. V shed 0 bases and J shed 6 bases, with 14 bases lying between them. Germline V gives CDR1 SGHAT, CDR2 FQNNGV. Written as DNA, the CDR3 is TGTGCCAGCAGCTTAGAGCACGGGCAGGGGTATGAAAAACTGTTTTTT. This translates into CASSLEHGQGYEKLFF.

This clonotype has a count of ten or more. The chain uses TRBV3-1 and TRBJ2-1; tentatively, D is TRBD1 (6 bases). The CDR3 sequence is 12 residues long. Germline V lookup: CDR1 LGHDT, CDR2 YNNKEL (reference sequence). Trimming left V 3 bases short and J 6 bases short, with 6 bases between. This chain's CDR3 is CASSQGANEQFF. The CDR3, as DNA: TGTGCCAGCAGCCAGGGGGCCAATGAGCAGTTCTTC.

The chain recombines TRBV11-2 with TRBJ2-5, with 10 bases aligning to TRBD2. V was clipped by 5 bases and J by 7 bases; unmatched bases: 19. The CDR3 is 18 amino acids. Germline V gene sequence: CDR1 SGHAT, CDR2 FQNNGV. The CDR3 DNA sequence: TGTGCCAGCAGCCACGCCAGCGGGAGGGGGTTCCGGGGGTTGACCCAGTACTTC. Translation gives CASSHASGRGFRGLTQYF.

V is TRBV4-2 and J is TRBJ2-7; TRBD2 matches 8 bases. V shed 3 bases and J 4 bases; nucleotides not matched to a gene: 8. CDR1 is LGHNA, CDR2 YNFKEQ, per germline. The CDR3 length is 15 residues. The CDR3 DNA follows: TGTGCCAGCAGCCAGACCCCGGGACTAGGATACGAGCAGTACTTC. As protein: CASSQTPGLGYEQYF.

There are many counts of this clonotype. This chain connects TRBV11-3 to TRBJ2-1; D call uncertain. CDR3 length: 13 residues. V was clipped by 5 bases and J by 8 bases, with 13 bases between them. The germline CDR1 and CDR2 sequences are SGHNT and YENEEA. The CDR3 loop reads CASSKDREDEQFF. The DNA of the CDR3 is TGTGCCAGCAGCAAGGACCGCGAGGATGAGCAGTTCTTC.

A word on this clonotype: This may stem from a read error, because a much larger clone lies one nucleotide away. The chain uses TRBV20-1 and TRBJ2-5; maybe TRBD2 (7 bases). This CDR3 has 16 residues. The germline gives CDR1 DFQATT, CDR2 SNEGSKA (reference sequence). Trimming pared 1 base from V and 5 bases from J, leaving 20 bases between. The CDR3 spells CSARAPWGREMETQYF. The DNA of the CDR3 is TGCAGTGCTAGAGCCCCTTGGGGGCGGGAGATGGAGACCCAGTACTTC.

In its sample, this clonotype was seen many times. The V gene is TRBV20-1, the J gene TRBJ2-1; the D gene is possibly TRBD2 (5 bases). Germline loops: CDR1 DFQATT, CDR2 SNEGSKA (reference sequence). V was shortened by 5 bases and J by 5 bases, with 13 bases between the two germline ends. This CDR3 has 13 amino acids. The CDR3 coding sequence is TGCAGTGCTCAGAGGGATCTAGACAATGAGCAGTTCTTC. Protein sequence: CSAQRDLDNEQFF.

This sequence joins TRBV5-1 and TRBJ2-3; weak D call: TRBD2 (5 bases). Between the trimmed V and J ends, which lost 5 bases and 0 bases, there was a span of 19 bases. Per the germline V gene, CDR1 is SGHRS and CDR2 is YFSETQ. The CDR3 is 17 amino acids. In DNA, the CDR3 is TGCGCCAGCAGTGGGAGCGGAACGACGGCTAGCACAGATACGCAGTATTTT. This codes for CASSGSGTTASTDTQYF.

The chain links TRBV10-3 to TRBJ2-3; D unclear. Germline values: CDR1 ENHRY, CDR2 SYGVKD. The CDR3 is 14 amino acids. The germline V and J ends were trimmed by 2 bases and 4 bases, with 10 bases remaining between them. CDR3 region: CAISEPLRPDTQYF. CDR3 nucleotides: TGTGCCATCAGTGAGCCTCTGAGACCAGATACGCAGTATTTT.

This clonotype was observed many times. The chain recombines TRBV11-3 with TRBJ2-1; tentatively, D is TRBD1 or TRBD2 (5 bases each). The germline CDR1 and CDR2 sequences are SGHNT and YENEEA. Trimming pared 3 bases from V and 5 bases from J, leaving 14 bases between. The CDR3 has 15 amino acids. The CDR3 DNA sequence: TGTGCCAGCAGCTTTGAAGGGACGGAGAACAATGAGCAGTTCTTC. It yields the protein CASSFEGTENNEQFF.

This clonotype was seen more than once but under ten times. The junction departs from germline at one end; a sequencing error may be responsible. This chain links TRBV2 with TRBJ2-1, with 9 bases lining up with TRBD1. Per germline, CDR1 SNHLY and CDR2 FYNNEI. This CDR3 contains 14 residues. CDR3 residues: CASSEDRGSRGQFF. The CDR3, as DNA: TGTGCCAGCAGCGAAGACAGGGGGAGCAGGGGACAGTTCTTC.

This clonotype was counted ten times or more. The chain links TRBV29-1 to TRBJ2-5; TRBD1 matches at 8 bases. The V and J ends lost 4 bases and 5 bases, in that order; junction bases with no gene match: 0. The CDR3 has 11 residues. Per germline, CDR1 SQVTM and CDR2 ANQGSEA. CDR3 in amino acids: CSVGTGETQYF. The DNA for the CDR3 is TGCAGCGTTGGGACAGGGGAGACCCAGTACTTC.

This chain links TRBV29-1 with TRBJ2-3, with 7 bases fitting TRBD2. The germline CDR1 and CDR2 sequences are SQVTM and ANQGSEA. The CDR3 sequence is 12 residues long. V shed 0 bases and J 8 bases; nucleotides not matched to a gene: 2. CDR3 DNA: TGCAGCGTTGAAGATGGGGAGGGTACGCAGTATTTT. This codes for CSVEDGEGTQYF.

This clonotype has at least ten counts. The rearrangement uses TRBV5-1 and TRBJ2-3; 7 positions agree with TRBD1. With 5 bases clipped from V and 2 bases from J, the junction kept 5 bases outside the gene matches. The CDR3 runs to 14 residues. Germline V gene data show CDR1 as SGHRS and CDR2 as YFSETQ. The CDR3 loop is CASSFGQDTDTQYF. The CDR3 DNA follows: TGCGCCAGCAGTTTCGGACAGGACACAGATACGCAGTATTTT.

The chain recombines TRBV5-8 with TRBJ2-1; 9 positions agree with TRBD2. J lost 4 bases, V lost 1 base, and 9 bases had no gene match. Germline CDR1 SGHTS, CDR2 YDEGEE. CDR3 length: 17 residues. CDR3 in amino acids: CASSLSLREGRYNEQFF. The CDR3 DNA reads as TGTGCCAGCAGCTTGTCGTTGCGGGAGGGCCGGTACAATGAGCAGTTCTTC.

This clonotype was seen many times. V and J are TRBV7-9 and TRBJ2-7, with D perhaps matching TRBD1 or TRBD2 (5 bases each). Germline V lookup: CDR1 SEHNR, CDR2 FQNEAQ (reference sequence). Between the trimmed V and J ends, which lost 0 bases and 1 base, there was a span of 13 bases. This CDR3 has 16 amino acids. The CDR3 DNA sequence: TGTGCCAGCAGCTTAGCGCTCGGGACGTCTTCCTACGAGCAGTACTTC. This translates into CASSLALGTSSYEQYF.

This clonotype was seen only a few times. This could be a read error, since a much larger clone is one nucleotide away. The V and J genes are TRBV30 and TRBJ2-7; the D is unclear. The DNA end is more similar to TRBJ2-1, so the J call may be wrong. The CDR3 is made up of 13 amino acids. Looked up from germline, CDR1 is GTSNPN and CDR2 is SVGIG (reference sequence). For the CDR3, the DNA is TGTGCCTGGAGTGTGGCGGCTACCTACGAGCAGTTCTTC. This codes for CAWSVAATYEQFF.

For this clonotype: At one end, the junction sequence differs from germline, possibly due to a read error. V gene TRBV18 combines with J gene TRBJ2-2, with D possibly TRBD1 on 6 matching bases. This CDR3 comprises 15 residues. Looked up from germline, CDR1 is KGHSH and CDR2 is LQKENI. The chain's CDR3 is CACSPGQTNAGELFF. DNA of the CDR3: TGTGCCTGCTCACCGGGACAAACGAACGCCGGGGAGCTGTTTTTT.

On this clonotype: A read error may explain this, as a much larger clone is one base away. The chain combines TRBV4-1 with TRBJ1-1, with TRBD1 as a possible D gene (5 bases). The CDR3 contains 15 residues. Germline lookup yields CDR1 MGHRA and CDR2 YSYEKL. This chain's CDR3 is CTSSQRQSDDTEAFF. DNA of the CDR3: TGCACCAGCAGCCAACGACAGTCCGACGACACTGAAGCTTTCTTT.